These 28 T cell receptor beta chains were all obtained from the same sample, sequenced in a study of PD-1 blockade in classical Hodgkin lymphoma. As for time point: newly diagnosed, previously untreated cHL patient sample. Out of thawed PBMCs, magnetic negative selection purified CD4+ T cells. Profiled with immunoSEQ multiplex PCR; TCRdb holds only in-frame clones, not every one. Of fewer than 40,000 clones in the sample, more than 85% were seen once. The sample consisted of CD4+ T cells from blood. The receptors derive from a human donor with classical Hodgkin lymphoma.

The chain links TRBV5-1 to TRBJ2-5; 8 bases are shared with TRBD2. This CDR3 spans 17 amino acids. Trimming removed 3 bases from V and 2 bases from J; junction bases left unmatched: 12. The germline gives CDR1 SGHRS, CDR2 YFSETQ. The CDR3, as DNA: TGCGCCAGCAGCTCTGGAGGGACTAGGGGTGGTCAAGAGACCCAGTACTTC. It translates to CASSSGGTRGGQETQYF.

V gene TRBV7-2 combines with J gene TRBJ2-7; D is possibly TRBD1 (6 bases). Trimming pared 3 bases from V and 4 bases from J, leaving 16 bases between. The germline V gene has CDR1 SGHTA and CDR2 FQGNSA. This CDR3 region has 15 residues. CDR3 sequence (DNA): TGTGCCAGCAGCTTGTCTCAAGGGGGAGTATACGAGCAGTACTTC. This gives the protein CASSLSQGGVYEQYF.

This chain uses TRBV13 with TRBJ1-6; the D gene is possibly TRBD1 (6 bases). The CDR3 consists of 14 residues. Germline V gene lookup returns CDR1 PRHDT and CDR2 FYEKMQ (reference sequence). V lost 3 bases, J lost 6 bases, and 9 bases lay in between. DNA for the CDR3: TGTGCCAGCAGCTTCGGGGGCTCTAATTCACCCCTCCACTTT. Protein: CASSFGGSNSPLHF.

V gene TRBV9 combines with J gene TRBJ1-2; D remains ambiguous. The CDR3 sequence is 16 residues long. Germline V CDR1 and CDR2: SGDLS, YYNGEE. The V gene lost 4 bases and the J gene lost 0 bases, with 16 bases spanning the gap. CDR3 residues: CASSPPLVRANYGYTF. The DNA of the CDR3 is TGTGCCAGCAGCCCTCCTCTGGTCCGAGCTAACTATGGCTACACCTTC.

This clone came up once. The J gene is TRBJ2-1, the V gene TRBV7-9; D is uncertain. This CDR3 region has 15 residues. Trimming pared 3 bases from V and 0 bases from J, leaving 9 bases between. Germline assignment: CDR1 SEHNR and CDR2 FQNEAQ (reference sequence). CDR3 nucleotides: TGTGCCAGCAGCTTCGAGGTCAACTCCTACAATGAGCAGTTCTTC. Its protein product is CASSFEVNSYNEQFF.

This rearrangement joins TRBV6-1 to TRBJ2-4; D gene uncertain. This CDR3 is built from 14 residues. Germline CDR1 and CDR2: MNHNS and SASEGT. Trimming left V 2 bases short and J 3 bases short, with 8 bases between. The CDR3 reads CASSETVDKNIQYF. The CDR3 bases are TGTGCCAGCAGTGAAACGGTAGACAAAAACATTCAGTACTTC.

The V and J genes are TRBV2 and TRBJ1-1, with 7 positions matching TRBD1. The CDR3 sequence is 17 residues long. Germline CDR1 and CDR2: SNHLY and FYNNEI. J gave up 5 bases and V 6 bases, and 18 bases lay outside the gene matches. The CDR3 DNA reads TGTGCCAGCAGGGGAAGGGGGCGTGGGCCTTCCGGTACTGAAGCTTTCTTT. Amino acids: CASRGRGRGPSGTEAFF.

The V gene is TRBV7-9, the J gene TRBJ2-7; 10 positions agree with TRBD2. V shed 0 bases, J shed 6 bases, and the junction held 8 bases outside the gene matches. The germline V gene encodes CDR1 SEHNR and CDR2 FQNEAQ (reference sequence). The CDR3 runs 16 residues. The CDR3 DNA reads as TGTGCCAGCAGCTTAGCGCTAACTAGCGGGGCCGGCGAGCAGTACTTC. Protein: CASSLALTSGAGEQYF.

This chain uses TRBV5-1 with TRBJ2-2; D could derive from TRBD1 or TRBD2 (5 bases each). Germline V lookup: CDR1 SGHRS, CDR2 YFSETQ. The CDR3 spans 15 residues. V was pared by 4 bases and J by 1 base, with 11 bases between. This CDR3 reads CASSPGTVNTGELFF. The CDR3 DNA sequence: TGCGCCAGCAGCCCTGGGACGGTGAACACCGGGGAGCTGTTTTTT. The full variable domain, its missing parts supplied by reference TRBV5-1 and TRBJ2-2, is KAGVTQTPRYLIKTRGQQVTLSCSPISGHRSVSWYQQTPGQGLQFLFEYFSETQRNKGNFPGRFSGRQFSNSRSEMNVSTLELGDSALYLCASSPGTVNTGELFFGEGSRLTVL.

The J gene is TRBJ1-1, the V gene TRBV29-1; 9 bases align to TRBD1. CDR3 length equals 14 residues. Germline V gene data show CDR1 as SQVTM and CDR2 as ANQGSEA. J lost 1 base, V lost 5 bases, and 5 bases had no gene match. CDR3 region: CSVRDRARNTEAFF. In nucleotides, the CDR3 is TGCAGCGTTCGGGACAGGGCTAGGAACACTGAAGCTTTCTTT.

This chain links TRBV30 with TRBJ1-5; maybe TRBD1 (6 bases). The CDR3 runs to 17 residues. Looked up from germline, CDR1 is GTSNPN and CDR2 is SVGIG (reference sequence). V lost 1 base, J lost 6 bases, and 22 bases lay in between. The CDR3 DNA sequence: TGTGCCTGGAGTGCCTCAAGAGACTTCACAGGGAGTCAGCCCCAGCATTTT. Translated, it gives CAWSASRDFTGSQPQHF.

The chain carries TRBV28 and TRBJ2-7, with D tentatively TRBD1 or TRBD2 (6 bases each). The CDR3 runs to 13 residues. Trimming took 8 bases from V and 3 from J, leaving 14 bases between them. CDR1 is MDHEN and CDR2 is SYDVKM in the germline V gene. Here the CDR3 DNA reads TGTGCCAGCTGGGGGCCCGGGGGCTACGAGCAGTACTTC. Translated: CASWGPGGYEQYF.

This chain joins TRBV7-7 and TRBJ2-3, with D perhaps matching TRBD2 (6 bases). Deletions cut 1 base from V and 5 bases from J, with 10 bases between. The CDR3 contains 14 residues. CDR1 SSHAT and CDR2 FNYEAQ come from the germline V gene (reference sequence). CDR3 coding DNA: TGTGCCAGCAGCTTAGTAGGGGAGGAAGATACGCAGTATTTT. Translated: CASSLVGEEDTQYF.

CDR3 region: CASSPRTSGSPSYNEQFF. CDR3 coding DNA: TGTGCCAGCAGCCCACGGACTAGCGGGAGTCCCTCCTACAATGAGCAGTTCTTC. The V and J genes are TRBV11-2 and TRBJ2-1, with 13 bases lining up with TRBD2. CDR1 and CDR2 (germline): SGHAT, FQNNGV. The ends lost 5 bases at V and 0 bases at J; junction bases unmatched: 7. The CDR3 runs to 18 residues.

The gene calls are TRBV6-6 and TRBJ1-2; D remains unclear. This CDR3 contains 14 residues. Germline lookup yields CDR1 MNHNY and CDR2 SVGAGI (reference sequence). Trimming stripped 5 bases from V and 0 bases from J, with 10 bases between. The CDR3 spells CASSVYSANYGYTF. CDR3 sequence (DNA): TGTGCCAGCAGTGTTTACAGCGCTAACTATGGCTACACCTTC.

This chain connects TRBV6-5 to TRBJ1-2; 10 nucleotides align to TRBD1. CDR3 length equals 15 residues. Germline-derived CDR1 and CDR2 are MNHEY and SVGAGI. Unmatched junction bases numbered 7, after V lost 0 bases and J lost 9 bases. Here the CDR3 DNA reads TGTGCCAGCAGTTACTCGCCCGACAGGGGGCATCGCTACACCTTC. Residues: CASSYSPDRGHRYTF.

This chain connects TRBV28 to TRBJ1-2; D is unresolved. Trimming took 2 bases from V and 6 from J, leaving 19 bases between them. This CDR3 is built from 16 residues. Germline V lookup: CDR1 MDHEN, CDR2 SYDVKM. CDR3 sequence (DNA): TGTGCCAGCAGTTTAAAGCTTGACGGAGTTCGGGATGGCTACACCTTC. Residues: CASSLKLDGVRDGYTF.

Only one count was recorded for this clone. The chain carries TRBV10-3 and TRBJ1-1; D possibly corresponds to TRBD1 (6 bases). Trimming removed 4 bases at V and 5 bases at J, with 14 bases between. CDR1 ENHRY and CDR2 SYGVKD come from the germline V gene. The CDR3 runs to 14 residues. CDR3 nucleotides: TGTGCCATCAGTGGGCAGGGGAGTGGGACTGAAGCTTTCTTT. Translation gives CAISGQGSGTEAFF.

The chain employs TRBV7-8 and TRBJ1-3; a possible D gene is TRBD1 (6 bases). The CDR3 totals 18 residues. Trimming stripped 1 base from V and 1 base from J, with 17 bases between. The V gene's germline CDR1 is SGHVS and CDR2 FQNEAQ. CDR3: CASSLEATTGSSGNTIYF. The DNA of the CDR3 is TGTGCCAGCAGCTTAGAAGCCACGACAGGCAGTTCTGGAAACACCATATATTTT.

This chain links TRBV6-1 with TRBJ2-1, with 10 bases fitting TRBD2. Trimming cost V 2 bases and J 7 bases; bases outside gene matches: 14. Germline-derived CDR1 and CDR2 are MNHNS and SASEGT. CDR3 length: 18 residues. The CDR3 region has the DNA TGTGCCAGCAGTGAACGGCCTTTAGCGGGGGGCAGCATGAATGAGCAGTTCTTC. Translating it yields CASSERPLAGGSMNEQFF.

The chain recombines TRBV27 with TRBJ1-2; maybe TRBD1 (6 bases). From germline, CDR1 is MNHEY and CDR2 SMNVEV (reference sequence). The CDR3 is 14 amino acids. Trimming left V 4 bases short and J 7 bases short, with 16 bases between. The CDR3 spells CASSSNPGALGYTF. CDR3 coding DNA: TGTGCCAGCAGTTCAAATCCGGGGGCGCTTGGCTACACCTTC.

The gene calls are TRBV13 and TRBJ2-7; tentative D call: TRBD1 (6 bases). The CDR3 covers 13 residues. Deletions cut 4 bases from V and 1 base from J, with 8 bases between. Per germline, CDR1 PRHDT and CDR2 FYEKMQ (reference sequence). DNA of the CDR3: TGTGCCAGCAGCTCGGGACAATCCTACGAGCAGTACTTC. This translates into CASSSGQSYEQYF.

The J gene is TRBJ1-1, the V gene TRBV5-4, with a tentative D call TRBD1 (5 bases). V lost 6 bases, J lost 0 bases, and 12 bases lay in between. The germline gives CDR1 SGHNT, CDR2 YYREEE (reference sequence). The CDR3 loop spans 14 amino acids. CDR3 in amino acids: CASTFDRLNTEAFF. CDR3 nucleotides: TGTGCCAGCACCTTCGACAGACTGAACACTGAAGCTTTCTTT. Filled out from reference TRBV5-4 and TRBJ1-1, the complete variable domain reads ETGVTQSPTHLIKTRGQQVTLRCSSQSGHNTVSWYQQALGQGPQFIFQYYREEENGRGNFPPRFSGLQFPNYSSELNVNALELDDSALYLCASTFDRLNTEAFFGQGTRLTVV.

This chain uses TRBV2 with TRBJ2-7, with D hard to call. The ends were cut back, 8 bases at V and 2 bases at J, with 7 bases in the middle. This CDR3 has 11 residues. Germline values: CDR1 SNHLY, CDR2 FYNNEI. CDR3 sequence (DNA): TGTGCCAGCGGGAAGACCTACGAGCAGTACTTC. Translation: CASGKTYEQYF.

This rearrangement joins TRBV6-5 to TRBJ2-2; D is perhaps TRBD2 (7 bases). The length of the CDR3 is 15 residues. Germline V gives CDR1 MNHEY, CDR2 SVGAGI. V was pared by 2 bases and J by 7 bases, with 14 bases between. The CDR3 sequence is CASSYRGRTSGELFF. The CDR3, as DNA: TGTGCCAGCAGTTACCGGGGGCGGACTAGCGGGGAGCTGTTTTTT.

V and J are TRBV18 and TRBJ2-4, with 9 bases matching TRBD2. This CDR3 has 17 residues. CDR1 and CDR2 (germline): KGHSH, LQKENI. V lost 6 bases, J lost 4 bases, and 13 bases stayed unmatched. In nucleotides, the CDR3 is TGTGCCAGCTCCGAGGTATGGGGAACTAGCGGGAAAAACATTCAGTACTTC. Residues: CASSEVWGTSGKNIQYF.

Notes on this clone: This sample also contains other DNA sequences that code for the same CDR3. CDR3 in DNA: TGTGCCAGCAGCTTTTTCCAAGAGACCCAGTACTTC. The encoded protein is CASSFFQETQYF. The rearrangement uses TRBV7-2 and TRBJ2-5; D gene unclear. Between the trimmed V and J ends, which lost 3 bases and 1 base, there was a span of 3 bases. CDR1 and CDR2 (germline): SGHTA, FQGNSA. The CDR3 has 12 amino acids.

The chain recombines TRBV2 with TRBJ2-1; tentatively, D is TRBD2 (5 bases). The germline V and J ends were trimmed by 5 bases and 1 base, with 12 bases remaining between them. Per the germline V gene, CDR1 is SNHLY and CDR2 is FYNNEI. The CDR3 extends over 15 amino acids. The DNA for the CDR3 is TGTGCCAGCAGTCCGGACTTGACTTCCTACAATGAGCAGTTCTTC. Protein product: CASSPDLTSYNEQFF.